These 10 T cell receptor beta chains were all obtained from the same sample, sequenced in a study of PD-1 blockade in classical Hodgkin lymphoma. Time point indicated: newly diagnosed, previously untreated cHL patient sample. The repertoire was sequenced with immunoSEQ multiplex PCR; TCRdb's copy has only in-frame clones and lacks some. The table records about 21,000 clones, approximately 94% of them present only once. Sequenced: peripheral blood mononuclear cells (PBMCs). These receptors were collected from a human donor with classical Hodgkin lymphoma.

This chain links TRBV11-2 with TRBJ2-7; D ambiguous. The V and J ends lost 5 bases and 2 bases respectively, with 16 bases between them. Per the germline V gene, CDR1 is SGHAT and CDR2 is FQNNGV. The CDR3 contains 15 residues. The CDR3 DNA is TGTGCCAGCAGCCCCGGGTTTGTACCCACCTACGAGCAGTACTTC. Its protein is CASSPGFVPTYEQYF.

The chain joins TRBV7-8 to TRBJ2-1, with TRBD1 identical over 7 bases. Germline CDR1 is SGHVS and CDR2 is FQNEAQ. The CDR3 extends over 14 amino acids. V lost 3 bases, J lost 8 bases, and 7 bases stayed unmatched. The chain's CDR3 is CASSFSQGLHEQFF. Here the CDR3 DNA reads TGTGCCAGCAGCTTCTCACAGGGGCTCCATGAGCAGTTCTTC.

This chain uses TRBV11-3 with TRBJ2-3; 7 bases align to TRBD2. The length of the CDR3 is 15 residues. Looked up from germline, CDR1 is SGHNT and CDR2 is YENEEA. Germline trimming cut 3 bases from V and 0 bases from J; bases unmatched to any gene: 3. This CDR3 reads CASSFRGGSTDTQYF. CDR3 sequence (DNA): TGTGCCAGCAGCTTCCGCGGGGGTAGCACAGATACGCAGTATTTT. The full variable domain, completed using reference TRBV11-3 and TRBJ2-3, is EAGVVQSPRYKIIEKKQPVAFWCNPISGHNTLYWYLQNLGQGPELLIRYENEEAVDDSQLPKDRFSAERLKGVDSTLKIQPAELGDSAVYLCASSFRGGSTDTQYFGPGTRLTVL.

The rearrangement joins TRBV7-8 to TRBJ1-5, with D unresolved. From germline, CDR1 is SGHVS and CDR2 FQNEAQ. The germline V and J ends were trimmed by 4 bases and 3 bases, with 25 bases remaining between them. This CDR3 has 19 residues. The CDR3 protein is CASSSRRLSGRTFNQPQHF. The CDR3 DNA is TGTGCCAGCAGCTCGCGCCGACTATCTGGCAGGACCTTCAATCAGCCCCAGCATTTT.

The chain couples TRBV6-1 to TRBJ2-3; tentative D call: TRBD1 (5 bases). V was shortened by 5 bases and J by 2 bases, with 14 bases between the two germline ends. The CDR3 contains 15 residues. Germline values: CDR1 MNHNS, CDR2 SASEGT. The CDR3 DNA sequence: TGTGCCAGCAGTCAACAGGCTGGCTTCACAGATACGCAGTATTTT. Translating gives CASSQQAGFTDTQYF.

The J gene is TRBJ2-1, the V gene TRBV2; D may be TRBD2 (6 bases). Trimming left V 3 bases short and J 0 bases short, with 9 bases between. The CDR3 is 15 residues long. Germline CDR1 SNHLY, CDR2 FYNNEI. CDR3 sequence (DNA): TGTGCCAGCAGTGACGGGAGTAGCTCCTACAATGAGCAGTTCTTC. The encoded protein is CASSDGSSSYNEQFF.

V usage is TRBV4-3 and J usage is TRBJ2-7; D uncertain. The CDR3 covers 14 residues. The germline V and J ends were trimmed by 0 bases and 7 bases, with 13 bases remaining between them. Germline CDR1 reads LGHNA; CDR2 reads YSLEER. CDR3: CASSQDRTSAEQYF. The DNA of the CDR3 is TGCGCCAGCAGCCAAGATCGGACGTCCGCGGAGCAGTACTTC.

This clone occurred once. The V gene is TRBV27, the J gene TRBJ1-3; 7 bases match TRBD1. This CDR3 has 15 amino acids. The germline gives CDR1 MNHEY, CDR2 SMNVEV (reference sequence). With 5 bases clipped from V and 0 bases from J, the junction kept 4 bases outside the gene matches. The CDR3 spells CASSPRDSSGNTIYF. CDR3 DNA: TGTGCCAGCAGTCCCCGGGACAGCTCTGGAAACACCATATATTTT.

This clone was seen only a few times. The gene calls are TRBV4-1 and TRBJ1-5, with TRBD1 as a possible D gene (5 bases). Germline V gene sequence: CDR1 MGHRA, CDR2 YSYEKL. The ends were cut back, 0 bases at V and 3 bases at J, with 9 bases in the middle. This CDR3 is built from 15 residues. The CDR3 region is CASSQDRAVNQPQHF. The CDR3 DNA is TGCGCCAGCAGCCAAGACAGGGCAGTCAATCAGCCCCAGCATTTT.

The chain uses TRBV25-1 and TRBJ2-5, with a tentative D call TRBD1 (6 bases). Trimming pared 2 bases from V and 0 bases from J, leaving 13 bases between. This CDR3 is 16 amino acids long. CDR1 and CDR2 from the germline V gene are MGHDK and SYGVNS. CDR3 sequence: CASSEDRGQHQETQYF. CDR3 bases: TGTGCCAGCAGTGAAGATAGAGGACAGCACCAAGAGACCCAGTACTTC.